Detailed here is one T cell receptor (beta chain). Data came from immunoSEQ multiplex PCR; TCRdb stores just in-frame clones and leaves some out. The sample lists about 26,000 clones, 65% to 75% occurring once. This sample was included in a study of immune evolution from preneoplasia to lung adenocarcinoma. Germline V gives CDR1 SGDLS, CDR2 YYNGEE. V gave up 0 bases and J gave up 6 bases; unmatched junction bases: 6. This CDR3 comprises 15 residues. This TCR was sampled from a person aged 55 to 75 with invasive lung adenocarcinoma. Some clones in this sample may be carry-over from other donors' samples. The chain uses TRBV9 and TRBJ2-1; 7 positions agree with TRBD2. Specimen: FFPE invasive lung adenocarcinoma tissue. The DNA for the CDR3 is TGTGCCAGCAGCGTAGACGGGAGGACCCTCAATGAGCAGTTCTTC. Amino acid sequence: CASSVDGRTLNEQFF.